The sequence of this T cell receptor (beta chain) was determined in a study of cytomegalovirus exposure and HLA in healthy donors. Notes on the study in general: Researchers counted around 180 TCR beta chains as cytomegalovirus-associated.

Germline loops: CDR1 KGHSH, CDR2 LQKENI. This CDR3 region has 15 residues. Unmatched junction bases numbered 9, after V lost 6 bases and J lost 1 base. On this clone: Antigen specificity is unknown.

The PCR used 60 Vbeta and 13 Jbeta primers. Measured with immunoSEQ multiplex PCR; TCRdb has only the in-frame clones, and not every one. The sample lists about 140,000 clones; 70% to 90% were seen once. Sequencing was carried out using PBMCs. This clonotype was sampled from a woman between 40 and 55 years old in good health and CMV-seropositive. The chain joins TRBV18 to TRBJ2-7; 7 bases are shared with TRBD2. The CDR3 DNA reads TGTGCCAGCTCTCTGGGGGTAGCGGGTTCCTACGAGCAGTACTTC. Residues: CASSLGVAGSYEQYF. The complete variable domain, with remaining parts taken from reference TRBV18 and TRBJ2-7, reads NAGVMQNPRHLVRRRGQEARLRCSPMKGHSHVYWYRQLPEEGLKFMVYLQKENIIDESGMPKERFSAEFPKEGPSILRIQQVVRGDSAAYFCASSLGVAGSYEQYFGPGTRLTVT.